One and the same sample provided the 8 T cell receptor beta chains below, sequenced in a study of OX40 agonist ivuxolimab in advanced cancers. Some clones are missing from TCRdb's copy, which holds only in-frame ones; the method was immunoSEQ multiplex PCR. The table shows under 50,000 clones, with approximately 90% occurring only once. The starting material was CD4+ or CD8+ T cells sorted from blood, obtained in a trial of the OX40 agonist ivuxolimab. The origin of the receptors is an adult with an advanced solid tumor such as melanoma, head and neck, liver or kidney cancer.

The rearrangement joins TRBV18 to TRBJ1-3, with D perhaps matching TRBD1 (6 bases). Germline V gene lookup returns CDR1 KGHSH and CDR2 LQKENI. This CDR3 has 14 residues. Trimming left V 3 bases short and J 4 bases short, with 10 bases between. CDR3 DNA sequence: TGTGCCAGCTCACCCGGACAGTTCGGAAACACCATATATTTT. It specifies CASSPGQFGNTIYF.

This clone qualifies as medium-sized. This chain uses TRBV2 with TRBJ1-1; D might be TRBD1 (6 bases). The germline CDR1 and CDR2 sequences are SNHLY and FYNNEI. Trimming took 5 bases from V and 5 from J, leaving 12 bases between them. The CDR3 consists of 13 residues. The CDR3 DNA sequence: TGTGCCAGCAGTTGGACAGTAGGGACTGAAGCTTTCTTT. Translation gives CASSWTVGTEAFF.

The rearrangement uses TRBV19 and TRBJ2-2; 11 bases are shared with TRBD2. The CDR3 is 17 residues long. CDR1 LNHDA and CDR2 SQIVND come from the germline V gene (reference sequence). J gave up 0 bases and V 7 bases, and 7 bases lay outside the gene matches. CDR3 region: CASTLGLAVTNTGELFF. The CDR3 DNA reads as TGTGCCAGTACCCTGGGACTAGCGGTGACGAACACCGGGGAGCTGTTTTTT.

The J gene is TRBJ1-2, the V gene TRBV4-1; 12 nucleotides line up with TRBD1. V dropped 0 bases and J dropped 0; count of bases not matched to a gene: 8. The CDR3 is 19 residues long. Per germline, CDR1 MGHRA and CDR2 YSYEKL. The CDR3 loop reads CASSQDSGQGASSNYGYTF. DNA for the CDR3: TGCGCCAGCAGCCAAGATTCGGGACAGGGGGCCTCATCTAACTATGGCTACACCTTC.

The chain uses TRBV7-6 and TRBJ2-1, with 7 bases matching TRBD1. The ends lost 2 bases at V and 8 bases at J; junction bases unmatched: 6. Germline CDR1 and CDR2: SGHVS and FNYEAQ. This CDR3 spans 14 amino acids. The DNA of the CDR3 is TGTGCCAGCAGCTTACTAACAGGGGCGGATGAGCAGTTCTTC. It yields the protein CASSLLTGADEQFF.

This clone appeared once. DNA of the CDR3: TGTGCCAGCAGCTTACGCCGGGACAGGGGGGAAAAACTGTTTTTT. This sequence encodes CASSLRRDRGEKLFF. The chain uses TRBV11-2 and TRBJ1-4, with 11 nucleotides matching TRBD1. Germline V gene data show CDR1 as SGHAT and CDR2 as FQNNGV. This CDR3 spans 15 amino acids. With 2 bases clipped from V and 8 bases from J, the junction kept 4 bases outside the gene matches.

V is TRBV18 and J is TRBJ2-7; D remains unclear. Per the germline V gene, CDR1 is KGHSH and CDR2 is LQKENI. The CDR3 is 12 amino acids. V gave up 3 bases and J gave up 3 bases, with 6 bases separating them. CDR3 bases: TGTGCCAGCTCACCGGGCAACTACGAGCAGTACTTC. Translation gives CASSPGNYEQYF.

The chain recombines TRBV13 with TRBJ2-1; TRBD2 matches 8 bases. Germline V gene lookup returns CDR1 PRHDT and CDR2 FYEKMQ (reference sequence). With V trimmed by 5 bases and J by 0 bases, 12 bases remained unmatched. The CDR3 sequence is 18 residues long. This CDR3 is CASSHLGAGGPSYNEQFF. In DNA, the CDR3 is TGTGCCAGCAGCCATCTGGGGGCGGGAGGACCCTCCTACAATGAGCAGTTCTTC.